These T cell receptor beta chains were read from a single sample in a study of identifying expanded T cells in peripheral blood. Assay: immunoSEQ multiplex PCR; the TCRdb copy retains only in-frame clones and omits some. Among around 68,000 clones listed, roughly 86% were seen once. Sequencing was done on a sample of blood. The receptors originated from a person aged 18-70 years in good health. The CDR3 runs from the conserved cysteine through the conserved F or W.

V	J	CDR3
TRBV30	TRBJ1-3	CAWDRGLGNTIYF
TRBV7-9	TRBJ1-4	CASSKSPGRGEKLFF
TRBV4-1	TRBJ2-2	CASSQGWGGSTTGELFF
TRBV5-4	TRBJ2-6	CASIDQRSGANVLTF
TRBV11-3	TRBJ1-3	CASSSGPEDTIYF
TRBV5-6	TRBJ1-1	CASSLATGVAFF
TRBV7-2	TRBJ1-2	CASSPLRVGGYTF
TRBV2	TRBJ2-2	CASSESRRQGITGELFF
TRBV9	TRBJ2-1	CASSVDRQGYNEQFF
TRBV25-1	TRBJ1-5	CASSPRGIGDQPQHF
TRBV30	TRBJ1-2	CAWSVDRGGYGYTF
TRBV5-1	TRBJ2-7	CASRRTGLIEEEQYF
TRBV27	TRBJ2-1	CASSFEAGGFNEQFF
TRBV19	TRBJ1-1	CASSPTPGGTEAFF
TRBV5-1	TRBJ2-7	CASSVGLNYEQYF
TRBV11-3	TRBJ2-7	CASSLSQGEQYF
TRBV9	TRBJ2-7	CASSPQSTGSYEQYF
TRBV5-1	TRBJ2-3	CASSSGLAGSTDTQYF
TRBV7-8	TRBJ1-1	CASSTGGYRAMNTEAFF
TRBV2	TRBJ2-2	CASRQELLGELFF
TRBV27	TRBJ2-2	CASSFLVIGELFF
TRBV2	TRBJ2-2	CASKEISEAPGELFF
TRBV7-9	TRBJ1-2	CASSPGTGPGGYGYTF
TRBV6-4	TRBJ1-5	CASSSEGGSNQPQHF
TRBV5-1	TRBJ2-2	CASGRQGDTGELFF
TRBV7-9	TRBJ2-5	CASSLGDTLLEETQYF
TRBV5-5	TRBJ2-6	CASEPPYRVGSGANVLTF
TRBV6-5	TRBJ2-7	CASSYDRESYEQYF
TRBV6-5	TRBJ1-5	CASRLRRTSNQPQHF
TRBV11-2	TRBJ2-3	CASSPSTDTQYF
TRBV7-9	TRBJ2-2	CASSLSTGGSLRTGELFF
TRBV28	TRBJ1-2	CASSDAGGQGYTF
TRBV19	TRBJ1-1	CASRLMRIQTGQGKSVDTEAFF
TRBV4-1	TRBJ2-7	CASSQGTASYEQYF
TRBV30	TRBJ1-1	CAWRGLTEAFF
TRBV10-1	TRBJ2-7	CASSESDRYEQYF
TRBV5-4	TRBJ2-7	CASKSWGSYEQYF
TRBV2	TRBJ2-7	CASNLAGEDYEQYF
TRBV7-3	TRBJ2-1	CASSLGYGTTSPDYNEQFF
TRBV27	TRBJ2-7	CASSQTGLANEQYF
TRBV30	TRBJ1-1	CAWSVTPENTEAFF